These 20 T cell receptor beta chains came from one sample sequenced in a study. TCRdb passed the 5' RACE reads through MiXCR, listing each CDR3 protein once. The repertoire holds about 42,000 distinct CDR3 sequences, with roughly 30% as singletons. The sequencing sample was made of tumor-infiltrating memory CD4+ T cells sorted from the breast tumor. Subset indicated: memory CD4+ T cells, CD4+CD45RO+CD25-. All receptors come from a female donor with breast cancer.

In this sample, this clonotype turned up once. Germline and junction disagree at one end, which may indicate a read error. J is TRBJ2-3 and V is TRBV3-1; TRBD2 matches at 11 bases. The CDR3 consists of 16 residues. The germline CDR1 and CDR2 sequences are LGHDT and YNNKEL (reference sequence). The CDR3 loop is CAGSQLTGTSGPGKYF. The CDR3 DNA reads TGTGCCGGCAGCCAACTCACCGGGACTAGCGGCCCGGGGAAGTATTTT.

The CDR3 sequence: CASSPEQGYEQYF. The CDR3 coding sequence is TGTGCCAGTAGTCCAGAACAGGGCTACGAGCAGTACTTC. The V and J genes are TRBV19 and TRBJ2-7, with D possibly TRBD1 on 6 matching bases. This CDR3 comprises 13 residues. Between the trimmed V and J ends, which lost 5 bases and 3 bases, there was a span of 11 bases. Germline V CDR1 and CDR2: LNHDA, SQIVND (reference sequence). Filled out from reference TRBV19 and TRBJ2-7, the complete variable domain reads DGGITQSPKYLFRKEGQNVTLSCEQNLNHDAMYWYRQDPGQGLRLIYYSQIVNDFQKGDIAEGYSVSREKKESFPLTVTSAQKNPTAFYLCASSPEQGYEQYFGPGTRLTVT.

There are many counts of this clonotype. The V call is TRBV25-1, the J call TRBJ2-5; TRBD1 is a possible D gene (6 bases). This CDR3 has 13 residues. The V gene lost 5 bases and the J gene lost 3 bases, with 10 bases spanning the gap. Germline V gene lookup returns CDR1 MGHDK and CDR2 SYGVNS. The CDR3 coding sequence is TGTGCCAGCAGTAGGACAGCCAAAGAGACCCAGTACTTC. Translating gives CASSRTAKETQYF.

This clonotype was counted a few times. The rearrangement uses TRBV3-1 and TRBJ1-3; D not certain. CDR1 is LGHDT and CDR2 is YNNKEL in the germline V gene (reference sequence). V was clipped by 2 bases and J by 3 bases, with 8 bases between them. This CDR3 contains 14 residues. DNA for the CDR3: TGTGCCAGCAGCCAATCACATAGTGGAAACACCATATATTTT. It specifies CASSQSHSGNTIYF.

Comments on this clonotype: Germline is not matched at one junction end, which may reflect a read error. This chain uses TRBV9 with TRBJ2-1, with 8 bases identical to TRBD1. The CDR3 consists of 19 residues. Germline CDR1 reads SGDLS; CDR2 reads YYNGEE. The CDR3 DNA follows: TGTGCCAGCAGCGTCGGACAGGGCCGTGAACCAAGCTCCTACAATGAGCGGTTCTTC. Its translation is CASSVGQGREPSSYNERFF.

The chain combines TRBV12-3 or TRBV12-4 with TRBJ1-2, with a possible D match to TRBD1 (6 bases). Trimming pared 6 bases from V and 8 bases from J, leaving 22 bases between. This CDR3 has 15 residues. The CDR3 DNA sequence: TGTGCCAGCAGCTTACCGGGACGGGGGGCGCGGGGCTACACCTTC. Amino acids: CASSLPGRGARGYTF.

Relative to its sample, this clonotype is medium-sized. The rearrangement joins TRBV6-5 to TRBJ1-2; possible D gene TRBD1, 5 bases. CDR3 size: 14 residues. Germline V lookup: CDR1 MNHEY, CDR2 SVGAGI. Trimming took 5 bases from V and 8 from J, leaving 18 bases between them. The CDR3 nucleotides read TGTGCCAGCAGTACCCCCGGGGGGTTTTGGGGCTACACCTTC. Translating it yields CASSTPGGFWGYTF.

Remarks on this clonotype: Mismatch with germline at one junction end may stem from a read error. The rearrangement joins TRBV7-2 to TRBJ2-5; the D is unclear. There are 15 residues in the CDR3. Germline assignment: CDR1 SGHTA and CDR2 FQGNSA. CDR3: CAGSLGSSFQETQYF. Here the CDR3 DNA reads TGTGCCGGCAGCTTAGGTAGCTCCTTCCAAGAGACCCAGTACTTC. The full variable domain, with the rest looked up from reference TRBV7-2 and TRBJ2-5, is GAGVSQSPSNKVTEKGKDVELRCDPISGHTALYWYRQSLGQGLEFLIYFQGNSAPDKSGLPSDRFSAERTGGSVSTLTIQRTQQEDSAVYLCAGSLGSSFQETQYFGPGTRLLVL.

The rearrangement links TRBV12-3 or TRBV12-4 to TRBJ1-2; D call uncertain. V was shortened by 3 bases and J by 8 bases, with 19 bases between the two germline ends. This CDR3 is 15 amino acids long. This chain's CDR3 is CASSFEQVFQGGYTF. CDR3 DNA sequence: TGTGCCAGCAGTTTTGAGCAGGTTTTTCAAGGGGGCTACACCTTC.

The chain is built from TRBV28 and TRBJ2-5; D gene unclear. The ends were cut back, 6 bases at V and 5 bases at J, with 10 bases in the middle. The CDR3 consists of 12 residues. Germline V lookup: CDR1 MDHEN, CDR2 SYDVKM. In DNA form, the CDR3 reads TGTGCCAGCAGCCCCCCGACGGAGACCCAGTACTTC. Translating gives CASSPPTETQYF.

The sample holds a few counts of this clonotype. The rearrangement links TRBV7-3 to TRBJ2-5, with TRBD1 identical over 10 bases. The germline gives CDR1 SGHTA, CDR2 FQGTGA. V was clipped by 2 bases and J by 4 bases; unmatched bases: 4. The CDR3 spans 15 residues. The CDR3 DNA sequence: TGTGCCAGCAGCTTAGGGGACAGGGGTGGAGAGACCCAGTACTTC. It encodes CASSLGDRGGETQYF.

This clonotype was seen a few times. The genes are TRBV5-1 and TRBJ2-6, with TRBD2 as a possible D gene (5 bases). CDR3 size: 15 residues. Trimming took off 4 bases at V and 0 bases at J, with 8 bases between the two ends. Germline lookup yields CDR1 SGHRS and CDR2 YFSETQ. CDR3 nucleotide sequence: TGCGCCAGCAGCCGTGGGAGCTCTGGGGCCAACGTCCTGACTTTC. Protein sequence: CASSRGSSGANVLTF.

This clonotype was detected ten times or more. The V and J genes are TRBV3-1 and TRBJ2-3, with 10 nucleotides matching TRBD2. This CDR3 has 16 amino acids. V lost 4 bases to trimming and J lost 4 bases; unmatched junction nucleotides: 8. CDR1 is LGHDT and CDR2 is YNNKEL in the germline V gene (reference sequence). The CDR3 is CASSPYSGGASDTQYF. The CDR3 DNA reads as TGTGCCAGCAGCCCGTACAGCGGGGGGGCATCAGATACGCAGTATTTT.

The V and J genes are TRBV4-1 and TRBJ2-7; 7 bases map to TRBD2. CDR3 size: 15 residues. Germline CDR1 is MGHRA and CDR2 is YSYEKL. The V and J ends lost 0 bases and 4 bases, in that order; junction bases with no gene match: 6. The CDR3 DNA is TGCGCCAGCAGCCAAGATGAGCGGGGCCCGTACGAGCAGTACTTC. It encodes CASSQDERGPYEQYF.

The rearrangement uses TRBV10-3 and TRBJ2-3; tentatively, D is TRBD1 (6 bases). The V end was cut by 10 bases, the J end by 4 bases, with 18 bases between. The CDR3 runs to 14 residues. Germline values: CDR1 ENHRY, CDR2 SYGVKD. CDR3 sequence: CANSRGRGPDTQYF. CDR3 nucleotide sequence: TGTGCCAATTCCCGGGGCAGGGGCCCAGATACGCAGTATTTT.

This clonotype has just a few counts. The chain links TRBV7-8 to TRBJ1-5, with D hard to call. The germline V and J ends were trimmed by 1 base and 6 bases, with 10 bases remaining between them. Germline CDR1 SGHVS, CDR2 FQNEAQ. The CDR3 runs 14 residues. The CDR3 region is CASSLVEEGQPQHF. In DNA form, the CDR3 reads TGTGCCAGCAGCTTAGTGGAGGAGGGTCAGCCCCAGCATTTT.

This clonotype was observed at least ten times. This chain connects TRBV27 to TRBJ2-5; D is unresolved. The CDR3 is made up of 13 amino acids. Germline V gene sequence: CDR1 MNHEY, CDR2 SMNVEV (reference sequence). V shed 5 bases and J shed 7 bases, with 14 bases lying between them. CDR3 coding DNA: TGTGCCAGCAGTCCCACGTGGGCCGGGACCCAGTACTTC. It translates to CASSPTWAGTQYF.

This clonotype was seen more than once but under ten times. This CDR3 reads CSVGERGLAKGNEQFF. CDR3 in DNA: TGCAGCGTTGGGGAAAGAGGGCTAGCGAAGGGGAATGAGCAGTTCTTC. The chain carries TRBV29-1 and TRBJ2-1; D is possibly TRBD2 (6 bases). Trimming took off 4 bases at V and 7 bases at J, with 23 bases between the two ends. Germline V lookup: CDR1 SQVTM, CDR2 ANQGSEA. The CDR3 loop spans 16 amino acids.

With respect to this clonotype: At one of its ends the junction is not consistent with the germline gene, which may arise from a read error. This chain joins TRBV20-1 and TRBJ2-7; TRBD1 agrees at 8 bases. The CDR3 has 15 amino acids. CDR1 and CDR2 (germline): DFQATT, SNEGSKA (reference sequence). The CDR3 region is CSTRDQGQVTYEQYF. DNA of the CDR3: TGCAGTACTAGAGATCAGGGACAGGTGACCTACGAGCAGTACTTC.

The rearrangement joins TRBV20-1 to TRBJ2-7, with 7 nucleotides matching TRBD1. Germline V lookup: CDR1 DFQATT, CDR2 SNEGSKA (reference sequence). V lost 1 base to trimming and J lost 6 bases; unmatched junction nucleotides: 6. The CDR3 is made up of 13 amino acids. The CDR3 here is CSARVSAGGEQYF. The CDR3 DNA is TGCAGTGCTAGAGTTTCGGCAGGGGGCGAGCAGTACTTC.